The following is a TCR beta chain sequence with its context. Its antigen remains unidentified. The data were taken from a study of vaccination and CD4 T cells after COVID-19. Regarding the study as a whole: The median SARS-CoV-2-reactive clonotype number increased from about 20 to 38, without statistical significance.

Cultured CD4+ T-cell DNA underwent Oncomine TCR Beta short-read sequencing. MiXCR, run by TCRdb on the PCR reads, gives a single entry per CDR3 protein. The table shows about 19,000 distinct CDR3 sequences, with more than 40% occurring only once. V was shortened by 7 bases and J by 7 bases, with 22 bases between the two germline ends. In germline, CDR1 is MGHDK, CDR2 SYGVNS. The CDR3 extends over 15 amino acids. Treatment specified: roughly nine-day PBMC culture with coronavirus spike peptide pools or control peptides (ViraFEST assay). Negative selection recovered the CD4+ T cells once they had spent less than 11 days in culture.

The material sequenced was CD4+ T cells from blood, cultured in vitro, taken before SARS-CoV-2 vaccination. V and J are TRBV25-1 and TRBJ1-1, with a weak D call TRBD1 (6 bases). The receptor was isolated from a human donor who had recovered from COVID-19. The CDR3, as DNA: TGTGCCAGCACCCAATCGGGGTGGGGGCCGAATGAAGCTTTCTTT. Residues: CASTQSGWGPNEAFF. Variable domain in full (rest from reference TRBV25-1 and TRBJ1-1): EADIYQTPRYLVIGTGKKITLECSQTMGHDKMYWYQQDPGMELHLIHYSYGVNSTEKGDLSSESTVSRIRTEHFPLTLESARPSHTSQYLCASTQSGWGPNEAFFGQGTRLTVV.